What follows is one TCR beta chain and its context. Its antigen is unknown. Sequencing used immunoSEQ multiplex PCR; TCRdb keeps in-frame clones, though not all of them. The data hold approximately 280,000 clones, with around 87% observed a single time. The data originate from a study of Ad26.COV2.S vaccination and SARS-CoV-2 variants. Study at large: Ad26.COV2.S given intramuscularly, once or twice 56 days apart. Study outcomes and limitations: Placebo recipients and vaccine recipients were similar in non-spike TCR breadth. Vaccine recipients posted higher spike-specific TCR breadth than their placebo counterparts.

The sample's treatment: about 20 received Ad26.COV2.S at low or high dose, single or two shots; five or six received placebo; per-sample allocation not given. Samples analyzed were those drawn on day 63 after the first vaccine or placebo injection. The V gene lost 4 bases and the J gene lost 7 bases, with 17 bases spanning the gap. The CDR3 contains 15 residues. CDR1 is MGHRA, CDR2 YSYEKL, per germline. The specimen was peripheral blood, collected in a trial of Ad26.COV2.S vaccine versus placebo. This chain links TRBV4-1 with TRBJ2-1, with D possibly matching TRBD1 (7 bases). This sequence originates from a person between 18 and 59 years old who received the Ad26.COV2.S COVID-19 vaccine or a placebo. DNA for the CDR3: TGCGCCAGCAGCCCTCAGGGGGGTCTGCGTAATGAGCAGTTCTTC. It encodes CASSPQGGLRNEQFF.